The present T cell receptor beta chain was sequenced within a study of blood T cell repertoires in COVID-19. Germline CDR1 is SGHDT and CDR2 is YYEEEE. V gave up 3 bases and J gave up 1 base, with 10 bases separating them. The CDR3 is 14 residues long. Some clones are missing from TCRdb's copy, which holds only in-frame ones; the method was immunoSEQ multiplex PCR. The sample lists approximately 200,000 clones, about nine tenths occurring once. This TCR derives from a man aged 30-40 years in a cohort exposed to, infected with or recovered from COVID-19 (not recorded which). The J gene is TRBJ1-1, the V gene TRBV5-6, with D perhaps matching TRBD1 (6 bases). The sequenced sample consisted of PBMCs or T cells enriched from blood (not recorded which). CDR3 nucleotides: TGTGCCAGCAGCTCAGTGGGACAGAACACTGAAGCTTTCTTT. This encodes CASSSVGQNTEAFF. Combining the CDR3 with reference TRBV5-6 and TRBJ1-1 gives the whole variable domain DAGVTQSPTHLIKTRGQQVTLRCSPKSGHDTVSWYQQALGQGPQFIFQYYEEEERQRGNFPDRFSGHQFPNYSSELNVNALLLGDSALYLCASSSVGQNTEAFFGQGTRLTVV.